The source of this T cell receptor beta chain is a study of cytomegalovirus exposure and HLA in healthy donors. V was clipped by 1 base and J by 3 bases, with 13 bases between them. There are 16 residues in the CDR3. From germline, CDR1 is MGHRA and CDR2 YSYEKL. Study-level findings and limits: A later analysis found TCR association rates differed by HLA locus, highest for DRB1 and lowest for HLA-C.

This clone was seen more than once but under ten times. Its antigen is as yet unknown. Vbeta (60) and Jbeta (13) primers were used in the PCR. Produced via immunoSEQ multiplex PCR; TCRdb's table is partial and in-frame only. Here the sample spans about 140,000 clones, around 80% being singletons. The chain joins TRBV4-1 to TRBJ2-1; D not resolved. The sequence derives from a man aged 30-40 years in good health and CMV-seronegative. Sequencing was performed on PBMCs. In DNA, the CDR3 is TGCGCCAGCAGCCAAGGGCCAGGAAGTTTCTACAATGAGCAGTTCTTC. Amino acids: CASSQGPGSFYNEQFF.